This TCR beta chain was found in a study of control samples from healthy donors and cancer patients. Germline V gene sequence: CDR1 LGHNT, CDR2 FRNRAP. V was trimmed by 2 bases and J by 0 bases, leaving 4 bases between them. This CDR3 region has 13 residues. Method: immunoSEQ multiplex PCR; TCRdb's copy keeps in-frame clones and lacks some. The table includes over 150,000 clones, 94% detected once. Sample: blood. The source of this sequence is a man aged 40-55 years in good health. The rearrangement links TRBV12-5 to TRBJ1-2; D not resolved. DNA for the CDR3: TGTGCTAGTGGTTTGCTCCCTAACTATGGCTACACCTTC. Encoded protein: CASGLLPNYGYTF.